Below, 8 T cell receptor beta chains from the same sample are listed, as sequenced in a study of blood T cell repertoires in COVID-19. Data came from immunoSEQ multiplex PCR; TCRdb stores just in-frame clones and leaves some out. The table includes a few hundred thousand clones, over 80% detected once. The sequencing input was PBMCs or T cells enriched from blood (not recorded which). Receptors were obtained from a woman between 45 and 65 years old who had recovered from COVID-19.

This clone was detected only once. This rearrangement joins TRBV6-6 to TRBJ1-2, with 10 bases fitting TRBD1. Unmatched junction bases numbered 10, after V lost 6 bases and J lost 6 bases. Germline CDR1 MNHNY, CDR2 SVGAGI (reference sequence). There are 15 residues in the CDR3. CDR3 bases: TGTGCCAGCAGGCTACGACAGGGGGCTCCGGATGGCTACACCTTC. It specifies CASRLRQGAPDGYTF.

The chain carries TRBV16 and TRBJ1-4; perhaps TRBD1 as D (5 bases). The CDR3 extends over 16 amino acids. CDR1 is KGHSY, CDR2 FQNENV, per germline. V lost 0 bases to trimming and J lost 0 bases, with 8 bases between them. The CDR3 spells CASSQSLQATNEKLFF. The DNA of the CDR3 is TGTGCCAGCAGCCAATCTTTACAGGCAACTAATGAAAAACTGTTTTTT.

This sequence joins TRBV18 and TRBJ2-5; D might be TRBD2 (5 bases). The V gene lost 2 bases and the J gene lost 4 bases, with 14 bases spanning the gap. Germline V CDR1 and CDR2: KGHSH, LQKENI. The CDR3 length is 15 residues. CDR3: CASSPIPSSVETQYF. CDR3 DNA: TGTGCCAGCTCACCAATTCCTAGCAGCGTAGAGACCCAGTACTTC.

This rearrangement joins TRBV2 to TRBJ1-3; possible D gene TRBD1, 6 bases. V lost 6 bases to trimming and J lost 4 bases, with 16 bases between them. The germline CDR1 and CDR2 sequences are SNHLY and FYNNEI. The CDR3 is made up of 15 amino acids. The CDR3 spells CASRPRGGTGNTIYF. In nucleotides, the CDR3 is TGTGCCAGCAGGCCAAGGGGGGGGACCGGAAACACCATATATTTT.

The chain carries TRBV7-3 and TRBJ2-7; TRBD1 agrees at 11 bases. V dropped 0 bases and J dropped 7; count of bases not matched to a gene: 5. CDR1 is SGHTA, CDR2 FQGTGA, per germline. This CDR3 region has 15 residues. CDR3 DNA: TGTGCCAGCAGCTTAACTGGACAGGGGGCAAGAGAGCAGTACTTC. Its protein product is CASSLTGQGAREQYF.

The genes are TRBV21-1 and TRBJ2-1; the D call TRBD1 from the table was never checked on the DNA. TRBV21-1 is an annotated pseudogene. This CDR3 spans 15 amino acids. The CDR3 coding sequence is TGTGCCAGCAGCACCCGGGACAGGGTCGGCAATGAGCAGTTCTTC. This encodes CASSTRDRVGNEQFF.

The CDR3 nucleotides are TGTGCCAGCTCACACAGAGAGTCAGCGGGAGGGGTCAATGAGCAGTTCTTC. Translation: CASSHRESAGGVNEQFF. This chain joins TRBV18 and TRBJ2-1, with TRBD2 matching over 10 bases. The CDR3 runs to 17 residues. With V trimmed by 4 bases and J by 6 bases, 12 bases remained unmatched. The germline V gene has CDR1 KGHSH and CDR2 LQKENI.

The gene calls are TRBV19 and TRBJ2-7; 9 nucleotides match TRBD1. The CDR3 has 16 residues. CDR1 and CDR2 from the germline V gene are LNHDA and SQIVND (reference sequence). After removal of 5 bases from V and 4 bases from J, the junction contained 12 bases not matched to a gene. The CDR3 is CASSPETGTGPYEQYF. The CDR3 nucleotides read TGTGCCAGTAGTCCCGAAACCGGGACAGGGCCTTACGAGCAGTACTTC.